This is a list of T cell receptor beta chains from one sample in a study of cytomegalovirus exposure and HLA in healthy donors. Libraries were prepared by immunoSEQ multiplex PCR; TCRdb keeps only in-frame clonotypes and omits some of them. Counted here are roughly 99,000 clones, around 77% occurring once; the ten biggest clones make up approximately 4.5%. The source material was PBMCs. These TCRs come from a male donor in good health and CMV-seronegative. CDR3s include the opening cysteine and the closing phenylalanine or tryptophan. The order of the fields is J gene, V gene, D gene, CDR3 protein. A D gene is named only where the DNA matches it firmly.

j_call: TRBJ2-1; v_call: TRBV13; d_call: TRBD2; cdr3_aa: CASSSWGLTRSLYNEQFF
j_call: TRBJ1-3; v_call: TRBV6-6; d_call: -; cdr3_aa: CASSSRQRSGNTIYF
j_call: TRBJ2-2; v_call: TRBV10-2; d_call: TRBD1; cdr3_aa: CASSLGQGAGGELFF
j_call: TRBJ2-7; v_call: TRBV28; d_call: TRBD1; cdr3_aa: CASSLGQGRIGEQYF
j_call: TRBJ2-5; v_call: TRBV27; d_call: -; cdr3_aa: CASSSRASQTQYF
j_call: TRBJ1-6; v_call: TRBV7-2; d_call: -; cdr3_aa: CASSSRRRGYEGSPLHF
j_call: TRBJ1-1; v_call: TRBV5-6; d_call: TRBD1; cdr3_aa: CASSTGQGHAMNTEAFF
j_call: TRBJ1-2; v_call: TRBV29-1; d_call: TRBD1; cdr3_aa: CSVTRTGQDYGYTF
j_call: TRBJ1-2; v_call: TRBV6-1; d_call: -; cdr3_aa: CASSDPRGYGYTF
j_call: TRBJ1-5; v_call: TRBV19; d_call: -; cdr3_aa: CASSTTAHSNQPQHF
j_call: TRBJ1-2; v_call: TRBV6-6; d_call: TRBD1; cdr3_aa: CASSATGTDYGYTF
j_call: TRBJ1-1; v_call: TRBV30; d_call: -; cdr3_aa: CAWSRGATEAFF
j_call: TRBJ2-1; v_call: TRBV7-8; d_call: TRBD2; cdr3_aa: CASSTPSGNSYNEQFF
j_call: TRBJ1-5; v_call: TRBV18; d_call: TRBD1; cdr3_aa: CASSRGQGGNQPQHF
j_call: TRBJ2-1; v_call: TRBV25-1; d_call: -; cdr3_aa: CASSVSGLPYNEQFF
j_call: TRBJ1-5; v_call: TRBV28; d_call: TRBD1; cdr3_aa: CASSLGPGQASFNQPQHF
j_call: TRBJ2-4; v_call: TRBV4-1; d_call: -; cdr3_aa: CASSQPRVATGVSGSAKNIQYF
j_call: TRBJ1-2; v_call: TRBV28; d_call: -; cdr3_aa: CASSLFPSGSTF
j_call: TRBJ2-1; v_call: TRBV5-6; d_call: -; cdr3_aa: CASSLRGTSYNEQFF
j_call: TRBJ2-7; v_call: TRBV29-1; d_call: TRBD2; cdr3_aa: CSVEDLGTSGSYEQYF
j_call: TRBJ1-1; v_call: TRBV5-1; d_call: -; cdr3_aa: CASSLEGRTEAFF
j_call: TRBJ2-1; v_call: TRBV7-9; d_call: -; cdr3_aa: CASSLSGTNEQFF
j_call: TRBJ1-1; v_call: TRBV7-9; d_call: -; cdr3_aa: CASSLDGGGTEAFF
j_call: TRBJ1-1; v_call: TRBV14; d_call: -; cdr3_aa: CASSPATANTEAFF
j_call: TRBJ2-7; v_call: TRBV5-1; d_call: -; cdr3_aa: CASSLGGTIYEQYF
j_call: TRBJ2-7; v_call: TRBV30; d_call: -; cdr3_aa: CAWSDSTCRSSYEQYF
j_call: TRBJ2-5; v_call: TRBV4-2; d_call: TRBD1; cdr3_aa: CASSLGAGDRAQETQYF
j_call: TRBJ2-2; v_call: TRBV18; d_call: TRBD1; cdr3_aa: CASSLRQGSNTGELFF
j_call: TRBJ2-4; v_call: TRBV13; d_call: TRBD1; cdr3_aa: CASSLETGVLAKNIQYF
j_call: TRBJ2-7; v_call: TRBV18; d_call: -; cdr3_aa: CASSPDTNYEQYF
j_call: TRBJ2-7; v_call: TRBV7-2; d_call: TRBD1; cdr3_aa: CASSRDRPIEQYF
j_call: TRBJ2-1; v_call: TRBV6-6; d_call: -; cdr3_aa: CASSYRQGPYNEQFF
j_call: TRBJ1-2; v_call: TRBV7-2; d_call: -; cdr3_aa: CASSLGGSNGYGYTF
j_call: TRBJ2-1; v_call: TRBV5-8; d_call: TRBD2; cdr3_aa: CASSPRSGTSASNEQFF
j_call: TRBJ2-7; v_call: TRBV29-1; d_call: TRBD2; cdr3_aa: CSVAGLAGNYEQYF
j_call: TRBJ2-7; v_call: TRBV5-4; d_call: TRBD2; cdr3_aa: CASSPLAGVSDEQYF
j_call: TRBJ2-6; v_call: TRBV4-2; d_call: -; cdr3_aa: CASSQLTNAGANVLTF
j_call: TRBJ2-7; v_call: TRBV5-1; d_call: TRBD1; cdr3_aa: CASREDRARPRQYF
j_call: TRBJ2-7; v_call: TRBV15; d_call: TRBD2; cdr3_aa: CATSRDPAGGYEQYF
j_call: TRBJ2-1; v_call: TRBV19; d_call: -; cdr3_aa: CASSIEWASGSYNEQFF
j_call: TRBJ1-5; v_call: TRBV2; d_call: TRBD1; cdr3_aa: CASSGQGWNQPQHF
j_call: TRBJ2-1; v_call: TRBV27; d_call: -; cdr3_aa: CASSSSGGYTYNEQFF
j_call: TRBJ2-6; v_call: TRBV6-6; d_call: -; cdr3_aa: CASSRRSGANVLTF